This T cell receptor beta chain was sequenced for a study of cytotoxic CD8 clonotypes in ibrutinib-treated CLL. About the research overall: The group held 11 relapsed/refractory and roughly 14 treatment-naive patients, with 17 IGHV unmutated.

The data were produced by immunoSEQ multiplex PCR, yet TCRdb's version contains in-frame clones alone and is incomplete. Of some 300,000 clones listed, 70% to 80% were seen once; the top ten hold roughly 7%. The clonotype originates from a human donor with chronic lymphocytic leukemia. Here the sequenced sample was PBMCs, taken before ibrutinib treatment.

The CDR3 sequence: CASSRLAVRAVREQFF. Written as DNA, the CDR3 is TGTGCCAGCAGCCGACTAGCAGTTAGGGCCGTAAGGGAGCAGTTCTTC. This rearrangement joins TRBV28 to TRBJ2-1; 7 bases match TRBD2. The CDR3 is 16 residues long. Per the germline V gene, CDR1 is MDHEN and CDR2 is SYDVKM. The V and J ends lost 6 bases and 10 bases, in that order; junction bases with no gene match: 18.